Below are 23 T cell receptor beta chains sequenced from a single sample in a study of blood T cell repertoires in COVID-19. Repertoires were generated with immunoSEQ multiplex PCR, while TCRdb's copy carries only in-frame clones and drops some. The data show around 250,000 clones, roughly 86% seen once. Sequencing was performed on peripheral blood. These receptors originate from a woman aged 55-70 years who had recovered from COVID-19.

The gene calls are TRBV18 and TRBJ2-2; possible D gene TRBD1, 5 bases. CDR3 length equals 15 residues. Germline loops: CDR1 KGHSH, CDR2 LQKENI. The V end lost 2 bases, the J end lost 5 bases, and 12 bases lay between the germline ends. The chain's CDR3 is CASSPIPGPTGELFF. DNA of the CDR3: TGTGCCAGCTCACCAATTCCAGGGCCGACCGGGGAGCTGTTTTTT.

In DNA form, the CDR3 reads TGTGCCAGCAGTGAACGGCAGGATGGAATTGTTGGGTCCTACAATGAGCAGTTCTTC. It encodes CASSERQDGIVGSYNEQFF. The genes are TRBV2 and TRBJ2-1; the D is unclear. Deletions cut 2 bases from V and 1 base from J, with 21 bases between. Looked up from germline, CDR1 is SNHLY and CDR2 is FYNNEI. This CDR3 spans 19 amino acids. Based on the CDR3 plus reference TRBV2 and TRBJ2-1, the full variable domain is EPEVTQTPSHQVTQMGQEVILRCVPISNHLYFYWYRQILGQKVEFLVSFYNNEISEKSEIFDDQFSVERPDGSNFTLKIRSTKLEDSAMYFCASSERQDGIVGSYNEQFFGPGTRLTVL.

This clone occurred a few times. The chain has TRBV19 and TRBJ2-3; 11 bases match TRBD2. The CDR3 is made up of 13 amino acids. CDR1 and CDR2 from the germline V gene are LNHDA and SQIVND (reference sequence). In DNA, the CDR3 is TGTGCTGTTAGCGGGGGGGCCGGCGGTACGCAGTATTTT. It translates to CAVSGGAGGTQYF.

This chain joins TRBV19 and TRBJ2-2, with a weak D call TRBD1 (6 bases). V was trimmed by 4 bases and J by 5 bases, leaving 11 bases between them. Germline V CDR1 and CDR2: LNHDA, SQIVND (reference sequence). The CDR3 sequence is 14 residues long. CDR3 amino acids: CASSRGRYTGELFF. The DNA for the CDR3 is TGTGCCAGTAGTAGGGGGCGATATACCGGGGAGCTGTTTTTT.

The chain links TRBV11-2 to TRBJ1-3; 9 bases line up with TRBD1. Germline loops: CDR1 SGHAT, CDR2 FQNNGV. The CDR3 totals 15 residues. The trim removed 0 bases at V and 9 bases at J, leaving 6 bases unmatched. CDR3 residues: CASSLDGTGSRTIYF. In nucleotides, the CDR3 is TGTGCCAGCAGCTTAGATGGGACAGGGAGTCGCACCATATATTTT. Variable domain in full (rest from reference TRBV11-2 and TRBJ1-3): EAGVAQSPRYKIIEKRQSVAFWCNPISGHATLYWYQQILGQGPKLLIQFQNNGVVDDSQLPKDRFSAERLKGVDSTLKIQPAKLEDSAVYLCASSLDGTGSRTIYFGEGSWLTVV.

This chain links TRBV4-1 with TRBJ2-7, with a possible D match to TRBD2 (5 bases). The CDR3 covers 14 residues. Trimming removed 0 bases at V and 6 bases at J, with 12 bases between. The germline gives CDR1 MGHRA, CDR2 YSYEKL. CDR3 amino acids: CASSQDLVRVEQYF. CDR3 sequence (DNA): TGCGCCAGCAGCCAAGATTTAGTGAGGGTCGAGCAGTACTTC.

The rearrangement uses TRBV6-5 and TRBJ1-3; possibly TRBD1 for D (5 bases). The germline V gene encodes CDR1 MNHEY and CDR2 SVGAGI. Between the trimmed V and J ends, which lost 6 bases and 4 bases, there was a span of 13 bases. The CDR3 has 14 amino acids. The CDR3 here is CASRPPGVGNTIYF. CDR3 sequence (DNA): TGTGCCAGCAGACCCCCGGGGGTCGGAAACACCATATATTTT.

The genes are TRBV7-2 and TRBJ1-5, with a possible D match to TRBD1 (6 bases). There are 15 residues in the CDR3. From germline, CDR1 is SGHTA and CDR2 FQGNSA. V shed 2 bases and J shed 0 bases, with 8 bases lying between them. CDR3 protein: CASSLQGNSNQPQHF. The CDR3 DNA is TGTGCCAGCAGCTTACAGGGGAATAGCAATCAGCCCCAGCATTTT.

For this clone: One end of the junction fails to match germline, which may point to a read error. This chain links TRBV28 with TRBJ2-4, with 8 bases matching TRBD1. Germline V gives CDR1 MDHEN, CDR2 SYDVKM. This CDR3 spans 12 amino acids. CDR3 DNA: TGTGCCAGCAGTTTACCGGACAGGGCCCCCACCTTC. Translation: CASSLPDRAPTF.

The rearrangement joins TRBV6-5 to TRBJ2-3, with D possibly matching TRBD2 (6 bases). The germline V gene encodes CDR1 MNHEY and CDR2 SVGAGI. Trimming took 0 bases from V and 4 from J, leaving 8 bases between them. The CDR3 loop spans 14 amino acids. CDR3 sequence: CASSYSLAADTQYF. In nucleotides, the CDR3 is TGTGCCAGCAGTTACTCACTAGCAGCAGATACGCAGTATTTT.

CDR3 in DNA: TGCGCCAGCAGCCAAGATGCGGGAGTGGGGGAGCAGTACTTC. This translates into CASSQDAGVGEQYF. V usage is TRBV4-3 and J usage is TRBJ2-7, with 7 bases matching TRBD2. Germline CDR1 reads LGHNA; CDR2 reads YSLEER. Trimming removed 0 bases from V and 7 bases from J; junction bases left unmatched: 6. The CDR3 extends over 14 amino acids.

This clone appeared a single time. The gene calls are TRBV11-2 and TRBJ1-1; D perhaps matches TRBD1 (5 bases). The germline gives CDR1 SGHAT, CDR2 FQNNGV. The CDR3 runs 15 residues. V dropped 1 base and J dropped 2 bases, with 11 bases sitting between them. The CDR3: CASSLVGAKNTEAFF. The CDR3, as DNA: TGTGCCAGCAGCTTAGTAGGGGCTAAAAACACTGAAGCTTTCTTT. The complete variable domain, with remaining parts taken from reference TRBV11-2 and TRBJ1-1, reads EAGVAQSPRYKIIEKRQSVAFWCNPISGHATLYWYQQILGQGPKLLIQFQNNGVVDDSQLPKDRFSAERLKGVDSTLKIQPAKLEDSAVYLCASSLVGAKNTEAFFGQGTRLTVV.

This chain connects TRBV19 to TRBJ2-3; no clear D gene. Trimming cost V 3 bases and J 4 bases, with 8 bases left between them. There are 13 residues in the CDR3. From germline, CDR1 is LNHDA and CDR2 SQIVND (reference sequence). The CDR3 DNA reads as TGTGCCAGTAGTATTAGCATCTCAGATACGCAGTATTTT. The encoded protein is CASSISISDTQYF.

The chain has TRBV4-3 and TRBJ1-4; tentatively, D is TRBD1 (6 bases). Germline V CDR1 and CDR2: LGHNA, YSLEER. The V gene lost 0 bases and the J gene lost 8 bases, with 13 bases spanning the gap. The CDR3 totals 15 residues. The CDR3 sequence is CASSQDTGPVEKLFF. CDR3 nucleotide sequence: TGCGCCAGCAGCCAAGATACAGGGCCGGTCGAAAAACTGTTTTTT.

The rearrangement links TRBV9 to TRBJ1-4; D is unclear. There are 14 residues in the CDR3. With 4 bases removed from V and 6 bases from J, the gap between germline ends came to 13 bases. Germline-derived CDR1 and CDR2 are SGDLS and YYNGEE. The CDR3 sequence: CASSLGLSHEKLFF. CDR3 DNA sequence: TGTGCCAGCAGCCTAGGGTTAAGCCATGAAAAACTGTTTTTT.

The CDR3 here is CASSLTSSYNSPLHF. In nucleotides, the CDR3 is TGCGCCAGCAGCTTGACGAGCTCCTATAATTCACCCCTCCACTTT. J is TRBJ1-6 and V is TRBV5-1; D not resolved. Germline V gene sequence: CDR1 SGHRS, CDR2 YFSETQ. CDR3 size: 15 residues. V lost 1 base to trimming and J lost 0 bases, with 5 bases between them.

CDR3 in DNA: TGTGCCAGCAGTCCTCAGACAGGGGGGAATGAGCAGTTCTTC. Translating gives CASSPQTGGNEQFF. The chain employs TRBV27 and TRBJ2-1; 9 bases line up with TRBD1. The CDR3 length is 14 residues. The germline gives CDR1 MNHEY, CDR2 SMNVEV (reference sequence). The J segment lost 7 bases and the V segment lost 5 bases, leaving 6 bases of the junction unmatched.

This chain uses TRBV6-6 with TRBJ1-1, with 8 nucleotides matching TRBD1. The CDR3 length is 15 residues. CDR1 and CDR2 from the germline V gene are MNHNY and SVGAGI (reference sequence). V lost 6 bases, J lost 1 base, and 7 bases stayed unmatched. CDR3 nucleotide sequence: TGTGCCAGCAGCAGGGGACAGGTTTCGAACACTGAAGCTTTCTTT. It specifies CASSRGQVSNTEAFF.

This clone was recorded once. The gene calls are TRBV2 and TRBJ2-7; 8 nucleotides line up with TRBD2. V gave up 5 bases and J gave up 0 bases; unmatched junction bases: 3. Germline CDR1 and CDR2: SNHLY and FYNNEI. The CDR3 is 14 residues long. The CDR3 spells CASSYSGNSYEQYF. The DNA of the CDR3 is TGTGCCAGCAGTTATAGCGGGAACTCCTACGAGCAGTACTTC.

This rearrangement joins TRBV2 to TRBJ2-1; unclear D gene. V was cut by 7 bases and J by 7 bases, with 17 bases left in between. The CDR3 is 14 residues long. CDR1 and CDR2 from the germline V gene are SNHLY and FYNNEI. The DNA for the CDR3 is TGTGCCAGCACCCTCGCGGCTTCCTTTAATGAGCAGTTCTTC. Translating it yields CASTLAASFNEQFF.

The rearrangement links TRBV28 to TRBJ2-7, with D perhaps TRBD2 (7 bases). Trimming left V 2 bases short and J 5 bases short, with 16 bases between. CDR1 is MDHEN, CDR2 SYDVKM, per germline. The CDR3 length is 15 residues. The chain's CDR3 is CASSLRGGANDEQYF. The CDR3, as DNA: TGTGCCAGCAGTTTAAGGGGGGGGGCCAATGACGAGCAGTACTTC.

This chain links TRBV5-1 with TRBJ2-3; a possible D gene is TRBD2 (7 bases). V lost 0 bases and J 1 base, leaving 12 bases between the germline ends. Looked up from germline, CDR1 is SGHRS and CDR2 is YFSETQ. The CDR3 runs 16 residues. This CDR3 is CASSLAGGGGTDTQYF. The CDR3 DNA reads as TGCGCCAGCAGCTTGGCCGGCGGGGGCGGCACAGATACGCAGTATTTT.

This chain connects TRBV2 to TRBJ2-3, with 7 bases that match TRBD2. The CDR3 spans 16 residues. CDR1 and CDR2 from the germline V gene are SNHLY and FYNNEI. The V gene end was trimmed by 6 bases and the J gene end by 0 bases; junction bases not matched to a gene: 9. For the CDR3, the DNA is TGTGCCAGCAGGCTGGACGCGCGGGGGAGCACAGATACGCAGTATTTT. This encodes CASRLDARGSTDTQYF.